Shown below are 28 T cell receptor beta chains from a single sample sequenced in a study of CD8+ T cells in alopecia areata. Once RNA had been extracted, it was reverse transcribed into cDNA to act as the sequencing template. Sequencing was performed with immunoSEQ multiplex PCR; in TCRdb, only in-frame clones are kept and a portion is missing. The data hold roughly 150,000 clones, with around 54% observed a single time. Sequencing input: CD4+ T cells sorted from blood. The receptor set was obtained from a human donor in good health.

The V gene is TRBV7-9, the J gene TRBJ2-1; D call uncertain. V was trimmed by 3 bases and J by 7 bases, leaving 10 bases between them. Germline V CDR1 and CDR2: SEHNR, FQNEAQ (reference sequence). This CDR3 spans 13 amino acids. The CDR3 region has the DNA TGTGCCAGCAGCTTCTACCTAGGAAATGAGCAGTTCTTC. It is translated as CASSFYLGNEQFF.

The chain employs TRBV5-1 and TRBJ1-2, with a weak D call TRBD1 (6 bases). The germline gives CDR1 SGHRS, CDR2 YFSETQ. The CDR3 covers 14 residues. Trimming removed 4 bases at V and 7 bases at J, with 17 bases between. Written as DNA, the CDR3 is TGCGCCAGCAGCGCCACAGGGTCCACGGGTGGCTACACCTTC. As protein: CASSATGSTGGYTF.

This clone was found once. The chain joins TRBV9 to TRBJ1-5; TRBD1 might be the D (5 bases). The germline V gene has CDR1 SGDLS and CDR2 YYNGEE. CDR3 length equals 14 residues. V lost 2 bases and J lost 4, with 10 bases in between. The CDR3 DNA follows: TGTGCCAGCAGCGTTGCAGGGAATAATCAGCCCCAGCATTTT. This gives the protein CASSVAGNNQPQHF.

The CDR3 nucleotides read TGTGCCAGCAGCTTGCGAGGGGGGATCCTATATGGCTACACCTTC. Translating gives CASSLRGGILYGYTF. The chain is built from TRBV5-4 and TRBJ1-2; possible D gene TRBD1, 6 bases. The CDR3 has 15 amino acids. The ends were cut back, 1 base at V and 5 bases at J, with 15 bases in the middle. Germline CDR1 is SGHNT and CDR2 is YYREEE (reference sequence).

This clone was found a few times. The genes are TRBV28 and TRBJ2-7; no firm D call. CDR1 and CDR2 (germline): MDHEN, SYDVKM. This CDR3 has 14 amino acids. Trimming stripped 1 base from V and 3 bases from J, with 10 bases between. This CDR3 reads CASSLLFNFYEQYF. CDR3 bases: TGTGCCAGCAGTTTATTGTTCAATTTCTACGAGCAGTACTTC.

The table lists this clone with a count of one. For the CDR3, the DNA is TGTGCCAGCTCACCAGACCCCTACGAGCAGTACTTC. Its protein is CASSPDPYEQYF. J is TRBJ2-7 and V is TRBV18; D is unresolved. V was pared by 2 bases and J by 2 bases, with 4 bases between. Germline V CDR1 and CDR2: KGHSH, LQKENI. This CDR3 has 12 amino acids.

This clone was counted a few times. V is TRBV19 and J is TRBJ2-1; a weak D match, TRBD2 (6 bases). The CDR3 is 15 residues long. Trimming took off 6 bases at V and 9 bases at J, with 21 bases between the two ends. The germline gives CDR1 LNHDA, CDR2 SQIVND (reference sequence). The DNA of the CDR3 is TGTGCCAGTAGACGGGGGTGGGAAGGAGCGGGTGAGCAGTTCTTC. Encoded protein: CASRRGWEGAGEQFF.

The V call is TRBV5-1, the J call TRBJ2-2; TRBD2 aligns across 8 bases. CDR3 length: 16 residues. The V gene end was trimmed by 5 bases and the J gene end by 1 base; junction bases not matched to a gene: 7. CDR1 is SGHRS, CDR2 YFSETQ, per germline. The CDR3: CASRPGLALNTGELFF. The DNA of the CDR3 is TGCGCCAGCAGACCTGGACTAGCCCTGAACACCGGGGAGCTGTTTTTT.

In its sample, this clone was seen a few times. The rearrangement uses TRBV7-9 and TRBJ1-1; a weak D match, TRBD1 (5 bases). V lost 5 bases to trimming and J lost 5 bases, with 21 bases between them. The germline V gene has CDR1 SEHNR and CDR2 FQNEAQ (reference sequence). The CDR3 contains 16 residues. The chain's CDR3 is CASSPFFPGRRTEAFF. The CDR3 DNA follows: TGTGCCAGCAGCCCCTTTTTTCCGGGGCGCAGAACTGAAGCTTTCTTT.

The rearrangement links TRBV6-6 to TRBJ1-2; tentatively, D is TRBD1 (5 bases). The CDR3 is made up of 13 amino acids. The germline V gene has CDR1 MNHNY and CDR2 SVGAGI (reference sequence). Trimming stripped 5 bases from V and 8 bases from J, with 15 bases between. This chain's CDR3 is CASSLVGTGGYTF. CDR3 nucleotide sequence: TGTGCCAGCAGTCTGGTAGGGACGGGCGGCTACACCTTC.

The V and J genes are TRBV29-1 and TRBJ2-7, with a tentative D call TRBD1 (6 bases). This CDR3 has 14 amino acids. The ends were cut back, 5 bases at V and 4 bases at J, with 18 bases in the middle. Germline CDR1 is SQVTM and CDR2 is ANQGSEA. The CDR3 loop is CSVTSPSRGYEQYF. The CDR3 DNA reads TGCAGCGTTACCTCCCCGTCCAGGGGATACGAGCAGTACTTC.

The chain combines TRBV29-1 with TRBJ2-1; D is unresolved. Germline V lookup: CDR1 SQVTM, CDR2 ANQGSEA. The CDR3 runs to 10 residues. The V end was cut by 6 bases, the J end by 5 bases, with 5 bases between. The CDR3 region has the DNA TGCAGCGTAGTGGACAATGAGCAGTTCTTC. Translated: CSVVDNEQFF.

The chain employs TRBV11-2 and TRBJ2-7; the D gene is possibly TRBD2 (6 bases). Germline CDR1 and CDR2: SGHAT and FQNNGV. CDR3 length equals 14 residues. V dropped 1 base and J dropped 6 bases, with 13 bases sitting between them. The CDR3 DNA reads TGTGCCAGCAGCTTAGGGGTGGGAGGTGCCGAGCAGTACTTC. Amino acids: CASSLGVGGAEQYF.

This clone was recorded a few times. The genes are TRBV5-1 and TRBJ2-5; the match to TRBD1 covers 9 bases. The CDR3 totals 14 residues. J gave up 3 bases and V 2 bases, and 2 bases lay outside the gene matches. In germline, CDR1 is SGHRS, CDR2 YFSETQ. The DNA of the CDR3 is TGCGCCAGCAGCTTTCGGGACAGGGAAGAGACCCAGTACTTC. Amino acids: CASSFRDREETQYF.

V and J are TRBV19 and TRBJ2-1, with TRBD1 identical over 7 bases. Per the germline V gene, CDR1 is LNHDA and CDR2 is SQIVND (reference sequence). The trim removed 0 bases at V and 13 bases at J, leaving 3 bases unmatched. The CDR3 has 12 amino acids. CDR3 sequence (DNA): TGTGCCAGTAGTATAGACGGGACAGCTCAGTTCTTC. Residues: CASSIDGTAQFF.

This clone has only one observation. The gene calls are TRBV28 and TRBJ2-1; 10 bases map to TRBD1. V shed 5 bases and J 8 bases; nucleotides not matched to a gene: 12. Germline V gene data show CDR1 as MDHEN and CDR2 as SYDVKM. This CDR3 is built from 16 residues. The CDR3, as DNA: TGTGCCAGCAGTGAACCGGGACAGGGGAGGTTCCATGAGCAGTTCTTC. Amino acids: CASSEPGQGRFHEQFF.

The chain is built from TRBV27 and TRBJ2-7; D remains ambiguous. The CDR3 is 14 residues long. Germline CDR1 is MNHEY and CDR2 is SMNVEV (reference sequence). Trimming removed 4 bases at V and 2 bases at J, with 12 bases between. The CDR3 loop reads CASSSQNGAYEQYF. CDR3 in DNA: TGTGCCAGCAGTTCCCAGAACGGAGCCTACGAGCAGTACTTC.

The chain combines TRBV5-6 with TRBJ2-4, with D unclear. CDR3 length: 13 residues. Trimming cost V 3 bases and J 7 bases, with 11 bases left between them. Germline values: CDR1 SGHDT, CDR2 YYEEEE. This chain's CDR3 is CASSSDPGNIQYF. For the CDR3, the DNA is TGTGCCAGCAGCTCTGACCCGGGCAACATTCAGTACTTC.

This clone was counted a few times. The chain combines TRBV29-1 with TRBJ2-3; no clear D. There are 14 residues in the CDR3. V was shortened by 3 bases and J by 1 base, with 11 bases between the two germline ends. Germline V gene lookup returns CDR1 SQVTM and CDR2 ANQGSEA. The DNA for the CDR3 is TGCAGCGTTGAGGGTCGGTTGGGCACAGATACGCAGTATTTT. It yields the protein CSVEGRLGTDTQYF.

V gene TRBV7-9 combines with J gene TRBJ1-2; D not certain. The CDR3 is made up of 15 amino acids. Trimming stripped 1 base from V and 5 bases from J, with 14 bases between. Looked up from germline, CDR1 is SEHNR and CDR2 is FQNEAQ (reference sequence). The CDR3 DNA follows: TGTGCCAGCAGCTTAGTCCCCGGGCCATGGTATGGCTACACCTTC. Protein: CASSLVPGPWYGYTF.

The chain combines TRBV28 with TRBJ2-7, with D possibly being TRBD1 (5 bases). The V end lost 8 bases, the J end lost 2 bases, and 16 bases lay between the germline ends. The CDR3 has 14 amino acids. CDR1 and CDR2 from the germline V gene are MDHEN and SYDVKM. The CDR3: CASQEPRVPYEQYF. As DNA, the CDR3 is TGTGCCAGCCAAGAGCCCAGGGTTCCCTACGAGCAGTACTTC.

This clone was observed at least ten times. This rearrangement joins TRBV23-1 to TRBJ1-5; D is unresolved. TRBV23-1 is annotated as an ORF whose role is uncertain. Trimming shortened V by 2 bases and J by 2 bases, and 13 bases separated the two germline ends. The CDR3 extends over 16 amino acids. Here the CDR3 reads CASSQIDRVGNQPQHF. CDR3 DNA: TGCGCCAGCAGTCAAATTGATAGGGTGGGCAATCAGCCCCAGCATTTT.

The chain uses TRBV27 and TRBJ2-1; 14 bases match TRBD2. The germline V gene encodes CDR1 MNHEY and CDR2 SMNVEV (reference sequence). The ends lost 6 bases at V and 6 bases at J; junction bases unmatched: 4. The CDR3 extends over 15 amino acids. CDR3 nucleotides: TGTGCCAGCAGCTCCGGACTAGCGGGAGGCAATGAGCAGTTCTTC. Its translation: CASSSGLAGGNEQFF.

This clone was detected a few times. The CDR3 coding sequence is TGTGCCAGCAGCTTGGAATTGTTTTCTGAGCAGTTCTTC. Protein: CASSLELFSEQFF. This rearrangement joins TRBV5-4 to TRBJ2-1, with D hard to call. The CDR3 is 13 amino acids. Germline CDR1 reads SGHNT; CDR2 reads YYREEE (reference sequence). V gave up 0 bases and J gave up 9 bases, with 10 bases separating them.

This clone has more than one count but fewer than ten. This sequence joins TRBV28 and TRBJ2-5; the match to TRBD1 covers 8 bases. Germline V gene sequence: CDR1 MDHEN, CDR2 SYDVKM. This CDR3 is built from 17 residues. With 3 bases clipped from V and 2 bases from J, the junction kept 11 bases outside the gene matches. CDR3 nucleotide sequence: TGTGCCAGCAGTTTGAGGGTGACAGGGGCGATGCAAGAGACCCAGTACTTC. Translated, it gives CASSLRVTGAMQETQYF.

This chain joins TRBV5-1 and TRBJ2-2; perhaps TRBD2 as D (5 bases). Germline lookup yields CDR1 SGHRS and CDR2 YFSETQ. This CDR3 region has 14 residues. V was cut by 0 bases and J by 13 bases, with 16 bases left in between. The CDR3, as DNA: TGCGCCAGCAGCTTGGAGGCTAGCCCCGTCCTGCTGTTTTTT. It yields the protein CASSLEASPVLLFF.

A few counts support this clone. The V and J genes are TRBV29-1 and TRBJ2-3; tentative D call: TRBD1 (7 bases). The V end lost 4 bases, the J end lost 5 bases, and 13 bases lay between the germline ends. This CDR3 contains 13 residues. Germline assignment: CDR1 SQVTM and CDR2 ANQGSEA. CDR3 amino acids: CSVVRGREDTQYF. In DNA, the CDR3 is TGCAGCGTTGTGAGGGGGCGGGAAGATACGCAGTATTTT.

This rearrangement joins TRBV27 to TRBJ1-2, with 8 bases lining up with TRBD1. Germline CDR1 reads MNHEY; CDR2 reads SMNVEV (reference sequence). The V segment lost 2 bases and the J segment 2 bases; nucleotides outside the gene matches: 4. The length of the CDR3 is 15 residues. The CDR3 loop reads CASSLPTGANYGYTF. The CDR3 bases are TGTGCCAGCAGTTTACCGACAGGGGCGAACTATGGCTACACCTTC.